The present entry profiles one TCR beta chain with its context. What it binds is not known. At the DNA level, this CDR3 is encoded by other sequences in the same sample as well. These data originate in a study of beta chain features in type 1 diabetes. Findings and limits, study-wide: The study found fewer insertions and more deletions at VDJ junctions in type 1 diabetes patients.

Germline V gives CDR1 SGHTA, CDR2 FQGNSA. V lost 5 bases and J lost 0, with 11 bases in between. This CDR3 spans 15 amino acids. Expressed TCRB transcripts got sequenced, as all isolated RNA was reverse transcribed. The assay was immunoSEQ multiplex PCR, and TCRdb's table has in-frame clones only and misses some. The sample carries hundreds of thousands of clones, about 30% recorded once. This sequence was found in a man younger than 35 in good health. J is TRBJ2-1 and V is TRBV7-2, with TRBD2 as a possible D gene (5 bases). The sample was naive CD4+ T cells from blood. The CDR3 DNA reads TGTGCCAGCAGCCTCAGCGGTAGCTCCTACAATGAGCAGTTCTTC. Amino acids: CASSLSGSSYNEQFF.